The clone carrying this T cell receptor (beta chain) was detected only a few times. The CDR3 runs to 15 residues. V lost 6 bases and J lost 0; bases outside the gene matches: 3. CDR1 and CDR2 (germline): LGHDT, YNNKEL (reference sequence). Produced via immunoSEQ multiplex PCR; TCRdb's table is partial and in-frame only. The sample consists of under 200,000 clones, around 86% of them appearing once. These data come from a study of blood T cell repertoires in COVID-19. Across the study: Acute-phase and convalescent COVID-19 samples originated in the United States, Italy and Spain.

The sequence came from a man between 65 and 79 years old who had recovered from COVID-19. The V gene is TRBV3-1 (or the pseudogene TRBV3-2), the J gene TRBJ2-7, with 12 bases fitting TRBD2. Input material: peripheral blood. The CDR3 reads CASRQTSGSSYEQYF. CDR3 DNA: TGTGCCAGCAGACAGACTAGCGGGAGCTCCTACGAGCAGTACTTC.